Listed below are T cell receptor beta chains from one sample, sequenced in a study of regulatory T cells in long-lasting Graves disease. From the multiplex PCR reads, TCRdb called clonotypes with MiXCR, one entry per CDR3 protein. Among hundreds of thousands of distinct CDR3 sequences listed, 20% to 25% were seen once. The sample here was peripheral blood mononuclear cells (PBMCs), taken when the disease was refractory, from a patient treated with antithyroid drugs. Receptors originate from a female donor with Graves disease. The CDR3 runs from the conserved cysteine through the conserved F or W. The order of the fields is V gene, CDR3 length, clone size, CDR3 protein. The size entry is marked missing in some rows and otherwise reads once, few, many or a size class.

V: TRBV11-2; length: 16; size: many; CDR3: CASSPFLVGAWTEAFF
V: TRBV12-5; length: 13; size: many; CDR3: CASAEGWNTEAFF
V: TRBV6-1; length: 15; size: many; CDR3: CASSDPRGLSYEQYF
V: TRBV13; length: 15; size: once; CDR3: CASSPQLAATDTQYF
V: TRBV10-3; length: 13; size: NA; CDR3: CAIGTVFSDEQYF
V: TRBV6-1; length: 15; size: many; CDR3: CASSDPGHGAYEQYF
V: TRBV7-6; length: 16; size: few; CDR3: CASSFLGTSGTGELFF
V: TRBV28; length: 12; size: many; CDR3: CASSLRGYGYTF
V: TRBV4-3; length: 19; size: NA; CDR3: CASSRHQGQGMGNNSPLHF
V: TRBV28; length: 15; size: many; CDR3: CASSATGQGNQPQHF
V: TRBV6-5; length: 14; size: few; CDR3: CASSYAGAGTEAFF
V: TRBV3-1; length: 17; size: few; CDR3: CASSQGLGQRVNTEAFF
V: TRBV2; length: 14; size: NA; CDR3: CASNLFGDTDTQYF
V: TRBV6-1; length: 13; size: NA; CDR3: CASSVGTVYEQYF
V: TRBV2; length: 11; size: many; CDR3: CASSDRSEAFF
V: TRBV20-1; length: 19; size: few; CDR3: CSARQRKGTGIFSGNTIYF
V: TRBV20-1; length: 14; size: NA; CDR3: CSARPHRGNTEAFF
V: TRBV6-1; length: 15; size: many; CDR3: CASFGSGRSSYEQYF
V: TRBV6-1; length: 13; size: many; CDR3: CASGEGRNTEAFF
V: TRBV11-2; length: 13; size: many; CDR3: CASSFPGEETQYF
V: TRBV12-3/TRBV12-4; length: 16; size: many; CDR3: CASSLEALAGNQPQHF
V: TRBV7-9; length: 12; size: NA; CDR3: CASSPLITEAFF
V: TRBV11-2; length: 12; size: NA; CDR3: CASFLFGGEQYF
V: TRBV6-1; length: 15; size: few; CDR3: CASSGTGDRNQPQHF
V: TRBV6-1; length: 16; size: once; CDR3: CASSINLGQGNYGYTF
V: TRBV20-1; length: 12; size: many; CDR3: CSASLGGTEAFF
V: TRBV19; length: 16; size: NA; CDR3: CASSIPTGRNTGELFF
V: TRBV20-1; length: 13; size: few; CDR3: CSAAAVGFGELFF
V: TRBV2; length: 14; size: NA; CDR3: CASSSSGVVNEQFF
V: TRBV11-2; length: 16; size: many; CDR3: CASSPIRGDSEETQYF
V: TRBV20-1; length: 13; size: NA; CDR3: CSASAPVGYGYTF
V: TRBV12-3/TRBV12-4; length: 14; size: NA; CDR3: CASSLPGLNEKLFF
V: TRBV24-1; length: 15; size: many; CDR3: CATSDQDRNTGELFF
V: TRBV24-1; length: 16; size: NA; CDR3: CATSDLRTSNYNEQFF
V: TRBV28; length: 13; size: many; CDR3: CASSPGDRETQYF
V: TRBV12-3/TRBV12-4; length: 12; size: many; CDR3: CASSLEYGELFF
V: TRBV20-1; length: 15; size: few; CDR3: CSAPSGGSNTGELFF
V: TRBV28; length: 12; size: many; CDR3: CASSTYNHGYTF
V: TRBV2; length: 13; size: many; CDR3: CASSEDRVAEAFF
V: TRBV6-1; length: 16; size: few; CDR3: CASSLHGVAGLYEQYF
V: TRBV30; length: 16; size: NA; CDR3: CAWSVLGGAGTGELFF
V: TRBV2; length: 14; size: NA; CDR3: CASMSSRGTDTQYF
V: TRBV11-2; length: 16; size: many; CDR3: CASSETRQIGVYEQYF
V: TRBV11-2; length: 16; size: many; CDR3: CASSLWASGYTGELFF
V: TRBV6-9; length: 17; size: NA; CDR3: CASSYEISGTATYEQYF
V: TRBV20-1; length: 14; size: many; CDR3: CSAEQGGALREQYF
V: TRBV7-8; length: 18; size: NA; CDR3: CASSSGLAGTYSYNEQFF
V: TRBV27; length: 11; size: NA; CDR3: CATFISDTQYF
V: TRBV28; length: 12; size: many; CDR3: CASITGKGGYTF
V: TRBV6-1; length: 14; size: NA; CDR3: CATYRASNTGELFF
V: TRBV3-1; length: 15; size: NA; CDR3: CASSQDGTSYNEQFF
V: TRBV5-1; length: 16; size: few; CDR3: CASSLAVGRTYNEQFF
V: TRBV3-1; length: 14; size: NA; CDR3: CASSQWRNTGELFF
V: TRBV28; length: 12; size: many; CDR3: CASSSGGYEQYF
V: TRBV29-1; length: 14; size: many; CDR3: CSVSTGTGFYEQYF
V: TRBV9; length: 22; size: few; CDR3: CASSVSGGGLAGFMRTQETQYF
V: TRBV4-3; length: 13; size: NA; CDR3: CASSQVMGYEQYF